One and the same sample provided the 21 T cell receptor beta chains below, sequenced in a study of post-analysis software for immune sequencing data. Their cognate antigens are unknown. General study points: Elevated frequency relative to controls characterized roughly 5 TRBV segments in patients, TRBV5-6, TRBV5-1 and TRBV20-1 among them.

Unique molecular identifiers tagged the TCR beta cDNA libraries. TCRdb used MiXCR to reprocess the PCR reads, holding one entry per CDR3 protein. The sample has roughly 800,000 distinct CDR3 sequences, roughly 46% seen once. The sample consisted of blood. The receptors originated from a girl aged 5-17 years with multiple sclerosis.

The rearrangement uses TRBV28 and TRBJ2-6; maybe TRBD1 (5 bases). The CDR3 totals 15 residues. Germline values: CDR1 MDHEN, CDR2 SYDVKM. V lost 1 base, J lost 2 bases, and 6 bases lay in between. The CDR3 DNA reads TGTGCCAGCAGTTTATCGACAGCTGGGGCCAACGTCCTGACTTTC. This sequence encodes CASSLSTAGANVLTF.

V and J are TRBV5-6 and TRBJ2-5; perhaps TRBD2 as D (5 bases). CDR1 and CDR2 (germline): SGHDT, YYEEEE. V dropped 4 bases and J dropped 2 bases, with 9 bases sitting between them. This CDR3 contains 13 residues. CDR3 DNA sequence: TGTGCCAGCAGCGGGCAGCGGCAAGAGACCCAGTACTTC. Its protein is CASSGQRQETQYF. Together with reference TRBV5-6 and TRBJ2-5, the CDR3 gives the full variable domain: DAGVTQSPTHLIKTRGQQVTLRCSPKSGHDTVSWYQQALGQGPQFIFQYYEEEERQRGNFPDRFSGHQFPNYSSELNVNALLLGDSALYLCASSGQRQETQYFGPGTRLLVL.

The V call is TRBV12-3 or TRBV12-4, the J call TRBJ1-2, with D possibly being TRBD1 (6 bases). V lost 7 bases and J lost 8, with 20 bases in between. This CDR3 region has 14 residues. The CDR3 spells CASTSIQGFGGYTF. The CDR3 coding sequence is TGTGCCAGCACTTCCATACAGGGATTTGGGGGCTACACCTTC.

Written as DNA, the CDR3 is TGTGCCAGCAGCCCCGGAGGCGGCCGTCCCCAGCATTTT. Translated, it gives CASSPGGGRPQHF. The chain couples TRBV6-5 to TRBJ1-5; D is undetermined. The V end lost 6 bases, the J end lost 10 bases, and 16 bases lay between the germline ends. The length of the CDR3 is 13 residues. From germline, CDR1 is MNHEY and CDR2 SVGAGI.

V is TRBV11-2 and J is TRBJ2-3, with 7 bases fitting TRBD2. The length of the CDR3 is 18 residues. Germline assignment: CDR1 SGHAT and CDR2 FQNNGV. V lost 1 base and J lost 3; bases outside the gene matches: 13. The CDR3 coding sequence is TGTGCCAGCAGCTTAGTCCCCCGGGCGGGAGCTGGGACAGATACGCAGTATTTT. It specifies CASSLVPRAGAGTDTQYF.

V gene TRBV5-6 combines with J gene TRBJ2-4, with 7 bases aligning to TRBD1. The closer fit of TRBJ2-7 to the DNA end suggests the J call may be wrong. Germline V lookup: CDR1 SGHDT, CDR2 YYEEEE. The CDR3 runs 14 residues. The DNA for the CDR3 is TGTGCCAGCAGCCCGACAGGGATAGTGGCCGAGCAGTACTTC. Protein sequence: CASSPTGIVAEQYF.

This chain links TRBV7-2 with TRBJ1-1, with D hard to call. This CDR3 is built from 14 residues. Germline CDR1 reads SGHTA; CDR2 reads FQGNSA. With 5 bases removed from V and 1 base from J, the gap between germline ends came to 11 bases. This CDR3 is CASSLVLANTEAFF. As DNA, the CDR3 is TGTGCCAGCAGCCTTGTTCTAGCGAACACTGAAGCTTTCTTT.

The CDR3, as DNA: TGCGCCAGCAGCCAAGGTGCGGCGGGGAAGGAGTCCTACGAGCAGTACTTC. Translated, it gives CASSQGAAGKESYEQYF. V and J are TRBV4-1 and TRBJ2-7; TRBD2 might be the D (6 bases). The CDR3 loop spans 17 amino acids. The germline CDR1 and CDR2 sequences are MGHRA and YSYEKL. V was cut by 1 base and J by 1 base, with 17 bases left in between.

The V gene is TRBV29-1, the J gene TRBJ2-7; the D gene is possibly TRBD2 (6 bases). Germline loops: CDR1 SQVTM, CDR2 ANQGSEA. The CDR3 runs 14 residues. Trimming removed 5 bases at V and 6 bases at J, with 20 bases between. The CDR3 DNA is TGCAGCGTTTCGCCAGGGACCCGCGGGGTCGAGCAGTACTTC. Amino acid sequence: CSVSPGTRGVEQYF.

Comment on this clonotype: Germline and junction disagree at one end, which may indicate a read error. V gene TRBV10-3 combines with J gene TRBJ2-3; D tentatively fits TRBD1 or TRBD2 (5 bases each). CDR1 ENHRY and CDR2 SYGVKD come from the germline V gene. The CDR3 length is 15 residues. DNA for the CDR3: TGTGCCGCCAGAGGGGCAGTAATCAGCACGGATACGCAGTATTTT. This sequence encodes CAARGAVISTDTQYF.

The V and J genes are TRBV20-1 and TRBJ2-5; 14 bases agree with TRBD2. CDR1 is DFQATT and CDR2 is SNEGSKA in the germline V gene (reference sequence). The CDR3 loop spans 15 amino acids. The V segment lost 5 bases and the J segment 5 bases; nucleotides outside the gene matches: 7. The CDR3 loop is CSAPRTSGRWETQYF. The CDR3 DNA sequence: TGCAGTGCTCCCCGGACTAGCGGGAGGTGGGAGACCCAGTACTTC.

This clonotype was seen once. The genes are TRBV12-3 or TRBV12-4 and TRBJ2-3, with TRBD2 matching over 11 bases. This CDR3 region has 17 residues. Trimming took 7 bases from V and 0 from J; bases not matched to a gene: 9. The CDR3 sequence is CASTLAGGPPSTDTQYF. In nucleotides, the CDR3 is TGTGCCAGCACCCTAGCGGGAGGTCCCCCTAGCACAGATACGCAGTATTTT.

The chain joins TRBV4-2 to TRBJ2-1; D is possibly TRBD1 (5 bases). Germline CDR1 is LGHNA and CDR2 is YNFKEQ. CDR3 length: 17 amino acids. V was pared by 1 base and J by 4 bases, with 17 bases between. The CDR3 DNA is TGTGCCAGCAGCCAAGCCTCGACAGTAATAGTGTACAATGAGCAGTTCTTC. The encoded protein is CASSQASTVIVYNEQFF.

There are many counts of this clonotype. The chain recombines TRBV20-1 with TRBJ2-5, with D uncertain. Germline loops: CDR1 DFQATT, CDR2 SNEGSKA (reference sequence). With 1 base removed from V and 5 bases from J, the gap between germline ends came to 8 bases. The CDR3 spans 12 residues. CDR3 protein: CSARALGETQYF. The CDR3 nucleotides are TGCAGTGCTAGAGCCCTGGGTGAGACCCAGTACTTC.

This clonotype occurred once. V and J are TRBV7-9 and TRBJ2-7, with 8 bases that match TRBD1. The CDR3 totals 16 residues. Germline CDR1 and CDR2: SEHNR and FQNEAQ (reference sequence). The ends lost 5 bases at V and 6 bases at J; junction bases unmatched: 15. The CDR3 bases are TGTGCCAGCAGCCCCGGTTTAAGGACAGGGAGCCCCGAGCAGTACTTC. Its protein product is CASSPGLRTGSPEQYF.

This clonotype was picked up a small number of times. This chain uses TRBV27 with TRBJ2-1; 13 nucleotides line up with TRBD2. The CDR3 runs 17 residues. The V segment lost 0 bases and the J segment 9 bases; nucleotides outside the gene matches: 8. CDR1 is MNHEY and CDR2 is SMNVEV in the germline V gene (reference sequence). CDR3 bases: TGTGCCAGCAGTTTATCTCCGGGACTAGCGGGACAGGGTGAGCAGTTCTTC. Protein product: CASSLSPGLAGQGEQFF.

The table lists this clonotype with a few counts. V is TRBV20-1 and J is TRBJ2-1; possible D gene TRBD1, 5 bases. The CDR3 length is 14 residues. Trimming left V 2 bases short and J 7 bases short, with 15 bases between. The germline CDR1 and CDR2 sequences are DFQATT and SNEGSKA (reference sequence). The CDR3 coding sequence is TGCAGTGCTAGAAAGACAGTGAGGTATAATGAGCAGTTCTTC. It yields the protein CSARKTVRYNEQFF.

In its sample, this clonotype was seen a few times. V usage is TRBV7-3 and J usage is TRBJ2-7, with D hard to call. The CDR3 has 13 amino acids. Germline V gene sequence: CDR1 SGHTA, CDR2 FQGTGA. V was cut by 5 bases and J by 0 bases, with 8 bases left in between. In DNA, the CDR3 is TGTGCCAGCAGCCCCTATAGCTCCTACGAGCAGTACTTC. Residues: CASSPYSSYEQYF.

This chain joins TRBV24-1 and TRBJ2-7; 12 nucleotides align to TRBD1. V gave up 5 bases and J gave up 5 bases; unmatched junction bases: 3. Germline CDR1 reads KGHDR; CDR2 reads SFDVKD. The CDR3 covers 14 residues. CDR3 sequence (DNA): TGTGCCACCAGTGGGGGGACAGGGGGCCACGAGCAGTACTTC. This gives the protein CATSGGTGGHEQYF.

The V and J genes are TRBV12-3 or TRBV12-4 and TRBJ2-7; the D gene is possibly TRBD2 (7 bases). The CDR3 length is 14 residues. The V end lost 3 bases, the J end lost 3 bases, and 12 bases lay between the germline ends. In DNA form, the CDR3 reads TGTGCCAGCAGTTTCCCGGGGGGCAACTACGAGCAGTACTTC. Translating gives CASSFPGGNYEQYF.

This chain connects TRBV12-3 or TRBV12-4 to TRBJ2-2, with D uncertain. The V gene lost 3 bases and the J gene lost 6 bases, with 2 bases spanning the gap. This CDR3 spans 11 amino acids. The CDR3 spells CASSFPGELFF. CDR3 DNA sequence: TGTGCCAGCAGTTTTCCCGGGGAGCTGTTTTTT.